The subject of this entry is one T cell receptor beta chain. The sample holds one count of this clone. Its specific antigen is unknown. Base qualities are not provided; no much larger clone lies one nucleotide away. Other DNA sequences in the sample encode the same CDR3. Measured from the cysteine to the phenylalanine, the CDR3 is 14 residues long. Only the CDR3 part of the read is kept: 42 bases, read in frame from the first base. The germline V gene encodes CDR1 LNHDA and CDR2 SQIVND (reference sequence). Relative to germline, V is 3 bases shorter and J is 0 bases shorter, with 6 bases between their ends. Interpreted using the paper, the treatment or condition label stands for: 19 received Ad26.COV2.S at low or high dose, single or two shots; 5 received placebo; per-sample allocation not given. For vaccine and placebo recipients, the sequenced repertoires came from samples collected on day 63 after the first injection. Cohort 1b enrolled about two dozen adults aged 18-55 years at a single site in Boston, USA, between 29 July and 7 August 2020. Ad26.COV2.S consisted of a replication-incompetent adenovirus type 26 vector by which a prefusion-stabilized SARS-CoV-2 spike protein from the original Wuhan strain was expressed.

The data stem from a study of Ad26.COV2.S vaccination and SARS-CoV-2 variants (dated by TCRdb to about 2021). About the study as a whole: Donors in the vaccine arm were drawn from COV1001, a multicentre, randomized, double-blind, placebo-controlled phase I-IIa trial testing Ad26.COV2.S in healthy adults. Ad26.COV2.S was given intramuscularly at 5x10^10 or 1x10^11 viral particles, as a single shot or as two shots 56 days apart. Sequencing of the TCRbeta repertoire served to evaluate the specificity and breadth of SARS-CoV-2-reactive T cell receptors following Ad26.COV2.S vaccination. The TCR-sequenced set comprised about 30 samples: around 20 Ad26.COV2.S vaccine recipients, 5 placebo recipients and 8 SARS-CoV-2 convalescent individuals. Trial participants were randomized into five groups of five, in which low-dose or high-dose Ad26.COV2.S was given once or twice, or placebo was given on both occasions. Investigators did not know the trial group allocation while performing experiments and assessing outcomes. Results and caveats for the whole study, not just this receptor: Substantial breadth of spike-specific CD8+ and CD4+ T cell responses was reported after vaccination. Vaccine and placebo recipients had comparable non-spike TCR breadth, which fits with the vaccine containing only spike. The study lacked the statistical power to compare responses across vaccine doses or regimens. Higher spike-specific TCR breadth was observed in Ad26.COV2.S recipients than in placebo recipients (P = 0.0014). The authors noted that total T cell responses may have been underestimated by the TCR breadth and depth analyses.

The immunoSEQ Assay was the method used to sequence TCRbeta CDR3 regions. After extraction, genomic DNA underwent amplification by bias-controlled multiplex PCR, followed by high-throughput sequencing. The study's processing was this. To quantify the absolute abundance of every unique TCRbeta CDR3 region, sequences were collapsed and filtered. T cell fraction was estimated by normalizing TCRbeta template counts to usable DNA, which was measured by amplifying reference genes present in all nucleated cells. Repertoire TCRs were annotated as SARS-CoV-2-specific when V gene, CDR3 amino acid sequence and J gene were exactly matched to a known reactive TCR set. The reference SARS-CoV-2 TCR set was derived from MIRA and filtered for enrichment in COVID-19-positive ImmuneCODE repertoires, a step that removed public or cross-reactive TCRs. Using the MIRA antigens, annotated TCRs were further analysed by specific ORF or by position within an ORF. Depth was the summed frequency of annotated unique rearrangements, while breadth was defined as annotated unique rearrangements over total unique productive rearrangements. Two-sided Wilcoxon rank-sum tests were used to compare TCR breadth between groups. TCRdb provides this immuneACCESS table in a form limited to in-frame rearrangements. Some clones are lacking; in checked studies, under half of them reflect an unresolved V gene, and why the rest are absent is not known. V and J calls and clone size follow that table, whereas D and trimming were derived from the DNA. Counted in this sample were 350,000 to 450,000 clones; roughly 80% of them appeared once. Of the sample, around 7% is held by the ten largest clones.

The sample consisted of peripheral blood, taken in a trial of Ad26.COV2.S vaccine versus placebo. The source of this sequence is a person aged 18 to 59 who received the Ad26.COV2.S COVID-19 vaccine or a placebo. The chain links TRBV19 with TRBJ1-3, with no confident D gene call. Here is the DNA: TGTGCCAGTAGTATTGGGCCCTCTGGAAACACCATATATTTT. It specifies CASSIGPSGNTIYF.